The clone carrying this TCR beta chain was seen just once. Antigen: not known. The CDR3 runs 12 residues. Trimming took off 8 bases at V and 4 bases at J, with 11 bases between the two ends. The germline CDR1 and CDR2 sequences are SNHLY and FYNNEI. The data derive from a study of cytomegalovirus exposure and HLA in healthy donors. Whole-study results and caveats: Later analysis suggested links between common viral pathogens and several top significant clusters. Donors belonging to an Asian-associated ancestry cluster reportedly showed fewer N-insertions in productive TCRs than the approximately 690-donor mean, according to what a later analysis found.

It was healthy bone marrow donors who served as donors. Amplification used 60 Vbeta primers and 13 Jbeta primers. The method was immunoSEQ multiplex PCR; TCRdb's version includes in-frame clones alone and lacks a portion of them. This sample carries approximately 120,000 clones, about 78% of them seen once, and the ten largest clones take 9% to 15%. Sequencing was done on a sample of PBMCs. The TCR was taken from a woman in her thirties or forties in good health and CMV-seropositive. The chain employs TRBV2 and TRBJ1-2, with a tentative D call TRBD1 (6 bases). The CDR3 DNA reads TGTGCCAGCTCAGGGGTTTCCTATGGCTACACCTTC. Protein: CASSGVSYGYTF. Full variable domain (missing parts from reference TRBV2 and TRBJ1-2): EPEVTQTPSHQVTQMGQEVILRCVPISNHLYFYWYRQILGQKVEFLVSFYNNEISEKSEIFDDQFSVERPDGSNFTLKIRSTKLEDSAMYFCASSGVSYGYTFGSGTRLTVV.